The 31 T cell receptor beta chains in this list originate from one sample, sequenced in a study of blood T cell repertoires in COVID-19. Measured with immunoSEQ multiplex PCR; TCRdb has only the in-frame clones, and not every one. The table has roughly 120,000 clones, about 80% seen once. Sequenced input: peripheral blood. Receptors were obtained from a woman aged 80 or over with acute or convalescent COVID-19.

This chain links TRBV5-1 with TRBJ1-4; TRBD1 aligns across 9 bases. V lost 4 bases to trimming and J lost 6 bases; unmatched junction nucleotides: 4. Germline-derived CDR1 and CDR2 are SGHRS and YFSETQ. CDR3 length: 14 amino acids. The CDR3 is CASSRGTGHEKLFF. The CDR3 bases are TGCGCCAGCAGCCGAGGGACAGGGCATGAAAAACTGTTTTTT.

V and J are TRBV5-1 and TRBJ2-3; 10 nucleotides agree with TRBD2. This CDR3 has 18 amino acids. Trimming took 3 bases from V and 3 from J; bases not matched to a gene: 13. The germline V gene encodes CDR1 SGHRS and CDR2 YFSETQ. The CDR3 loop reads CASSWQQRGGVRTDTQYF. The CDR3 DNA reads as TGCGCCAGCAGCTGGCAGCAGCGGGGGGGCGTAAGGACAGATACGCAGTATTTT. The whole variable domain, remainder taken from reference TRBV5-1 and TRBJ2-3, is KAGVTQTPRYLIKTRGQQVTLSCSPISGHRSVSWYQQTPGQGLQFLFEYFSETQRNKGNFPGRFSGRQFSNSRSEMNVSTLELGDSALYLCASSWQQRGGVRTDTQYFGPGTRLTVL.

The rearrangement links TRBV4-3 to TRBJ2-3; a weak D match, TRBD2 (6 bases). Trimming removed 0 bases from V and 6 bases from J, with 7 bases in between. Germline CDR1 reads LGHNA; CDR2 reads YSLEER. The CDR3 loop spans 13 amino acids. For the CDR3, the DNA is TGCGCCAGCAGCCAAGAGGGACTCGATACGCAGTATTTT. Amino acid sequence: CASSQEGLDTQYF.

This clone came up once. V usage is TRBV15 and J usage is TRBJ2-7; 8 bases map to TRBD1. CDR3 length equals 14 residues. The V and J ends lost 5 bases and 4 bases, in that order; junction bases with no gene match: 7. Germline V gene lookup returns CDR1 LNHNV and CDR2 YYDKDF (reference sequence). The CDR3 reads CATSPDRGGYEQYF. As DNA, the CDR3 is TGTGCCACCAGCCCCGACAGGGGTGGGTACGAGCAGTACTTC.

About this clone itself: The same CDR3 arises from other DNA sequences in this sample as well. V is TRBV20-1 and J is TRBJ1-1, with no clear D. V shed 3 bases and J shed 5 bases, with 7 bases lying between them. This CDR3 has 11 amino acids. CDR1 and CDR2 (germline): DFQATT, SNEGSKA (reference sequence). The DNA for the CDR3 is TGCAGTGCTAGGAGAAATACTGAAGCTTTCTTT. Translated, it gives CSARRNTEAFF.

The V and J genes are TRBV19 and TRBJ2-1; tentative D call: TRBD2 (6 bases). The germline V gene encodes CDR1 LNHDA and CDR2 SQIVND (reference sequence). Trimming removed 6 bases at V and 5 bases at J, with 14 bases between. The CDR3 consists of 14 residues. The CDR3, as DNA: TGTGCCAGTAGCCTCCGGCCGGGAGACAATGAGCAGTTCTTC. This encodes CASSLRPGDNEQFF.

The table lists this clone with a count of one. The rearrangement uses TRBV4-3 and TRBJ1-1; 7 positions match TRBD1. This CDR3 has 15 residues. CDR1 and CDR2 (germline): LGHNA, YSLEER. V dropped 5 bases and J dropped 1; count of bases not matched to a gene: 7. CDR3: CASSATGDSNTEAFF. In DNA, the CDR3 is TGCGCCAGCAGCGCCACAGGGGACTCGAACACTGAAGCTTTCTTT.

V is TRBV30 and J is TRBJ2-5, with D perhaps matching TRBD1 (5 bases). The CDR3 extends over 14 amino acids. Trimming took off 1 base at V and 5 bases at J, with 14 bases between the two ends. Germline CDR1 GTSNPN, CDR2 SVGIG (reference sequence). CDR3 residues: CAWSGKGVRETQYF. CDR3 DNA: TGTGCCTGGAGTGGAAAAGGGGTTCGGGAGACCCAGTACTTC. Based on the CDR3 plus reference TRBV30 and TRBJ2-5, the full variable domain is SQTIHQWPATLVQPVGSPLSLECTVEGTSNPNLYWYRQAAGRGLQLLFYSVGIGQISSEVPQNLSASRPQDRQFILSSKKLLLSDSGFYLCAWSGKGVRETQYFGPGTRLLVL.

CDR3 protein: CSVEVQLDFEAFF. In DNA, the CDR3 is TGCAGCGTTGAAGTCCAATTAGACTTTGAAGCTTTCTTT. The rearrangement joins TRBV29-1 to TRBJ1-1; D gene ambiguous. The V and J ends lost 1 base and 7 bases respectively, with 13 bases between them. The CDR3 runs to 13 residues. Germline V CDR1 and CDR2: SQVTM, ANQGSEA.

The CDR3 is CASRPPGGNTIYF. As DNA, the CDR3 is TGTGCCAGCAGGCCCCCGGGTGGAAACACCATATATTTT. The V gene is TRBV6-5, the J gene TRBJ1-3; D gene ambiguous. Germline CDR1 reads MNHEY; CDR2 reads SVGAGI. The V end lost 6 bases, the J end lost 3 bases, and 9 bases lay between the germline ends. The CDR3 contains 13 residues.

With regard to this clone: At the DNA level, this CDR3 is encoded by other sequences in the same sample as well. The chain combines TRBV5-1 with TRBJ2-7, with TRBD2 matching 9 bases. V lost 2 bases and J lost 3; bases outside the gene matches: 9. Germline CDR1 reads SGHRS; CDR2 reads YFSETQ. The CDR3 totals 16 residues. The CDR3 DNA reads as TGCGCCAGCAGCTTTGGGGGCGCGGGAGGGGGCTACGAGCAGTACTTC. It is translated as CASSFGGAGGGYEQYF.

In regard to this clone: Other DNA variants within this sample encode the same CDR3. The chain combines TRBV7-2 with TRBJ1-2, with a weak D call TRBD1 (5 bases). The germline V gene has CDR1 SGHTA and CDR2 FQGNSA. V lost 2 bases and J lost 2, with 15 bases in between. This CDR3 has 16 residues. CDR3 DNA sequence: TGTGCCAGCAGCTTAAGGGGAGGACGCGTGAACTATGGCTACACCTTC. It encodes CASSLRGGRVNYGYTF.

V usage is TRBV4-1 and J usage is TRBJ2-7; TRBD1 matches at 8 bases. CDR1 is MGHRA and CDR2 is YSYEKL in the germline V gene. The CDR3 sequence is 17 residues long. V lost 4 bases, J lost 2 bases, and 13 bases stayed unmatched. The CDR3 bases are TGCGCCAGCAGCCGGTATGCTGCCGGGACAGGCGCCTACGAGCAGTACTTC. The encoded protein is CASSRYAAGTGAYEQYF.

This chain uses TRBV28 with TRBJ1-5; 8 bases line up with TRBD1. Germline V gene sequence: CDR1 MDHEN, CDR2 SYDVKM. The CDR3 is 15 amino acids. J lost 5 bases, V lost 5 bases, and 8 bases had no gene match. CDR3 nucleotide sequence: TGTGCCAGCAGTCCCGCGGACAGGGTCCATCAGCCCCAGCATTTT. Residues: CASSPADRVHQPQHF.

This clone was found a few times. The CDR3 DNA reads as TGTGCCAGCTCACCGGAAGGGGCCGGAAATTCACCCCTCCACTTT. It is translated as CASSPEGAGNSPLHF. The rearrangement links TRBV18 to TRBJ1-6; D is perhaps TRBD1 (5 bases). Trimming shortened V by 3 bases and J by 7 bases, and 13 bases separated the two germline ends. From germline, CDR1 is KGHSH and CDR2 LQKENI. The CDR3 runs 15 residues.

Comments on this clone: Mismatch with germline at one junction end may stem from a read error. V is TRBV20-1 and J is TRBJ2-1, with D uncertain. The CDR3 has 8 residues. Germline lookup yields CDR1 DFQATT and CDR2 SNEGSKA (reference sequence). This CDR3 reads CSAEGRLF. CDR3 coding DNA: TGCAGTGCCGAAGGCAGGCTCTTC.

The chain combines TRBV3-1 (or the pseudogene TRBV3-2) with TRBJ2-2, with D tentatively TRBD1 (6 bases). Germline loops: CDR1 LGHDT, CDR2 YNNKEL (reference sequence). V was trimmed by 3 bases and J by 4 bases, leaving 12 bases between them. The CDR3 extends over 15 amino acids. The CDR3 DNA follows: TGTGCCAGCAGCCAGCGGACAGCTATCACCGGGGAGCTGTTTTTT. It codes for CASSQRTAITGELFF.

The chain links TRBV29-1 to TRBJ2-7; the match to TRBD2 covers 13 bases. The V and J ends lost 7 bases and 5 bases, in that order; junction bases with no gene match: 5. The germline gives CDR1 SQVTM, CDR2 ANQGSEA. The CDR3 length is 13 residues. CDR3 protein: CSAGLAGADEQYF. The CDR3 DNA reads TGCAGCGCCGGACTAGCGGGAGCCGACGAGCAGTACTTC.

The J gene is TRBJ1-1, the V gene TRBV11-2; possibly TRBD1 for D (5 bases). Looked up from germline, CDR1 is SGHAT and CDR2 is FQNNGV. CDR3 length: 15 residues. V lost 5 bases and J 0 bases, leaving 13 bases between the germline ends. CDR3 sequence (DNA): TGTGCCAGCAGCCGCCGGGGGGAGATGAACACTGAAGCTTTCTTT. This translates into CASSRRGEMNTEAFF.

This sequence joins TRBV4-3 and TRBJ2-1; TRBD1 might be the D (5 bases). This CDR3 spans 15 amino acids. Germline CDR1 reads LGHNA; CDR2 reads YSLEER. Deletions cut 3 bases from V and 10 bases from J, with 19 bases between. The CDR3 here is CASSQALVGAWEQFF. The DNA of the CDR3 is TGCGCCAGCAGCCAGGCCCTGGTTGGGGCATGGGAGCAGTTCTTC.

The V call is TRBV6-2 or TRBV6-3, the J call TRBJ1-5; D may be TRBD1 (5 bases). Trimming shortened V by 5 bases and J by 4 bases, and 15 bases separated the two germline ends. From germline, CDR1 is MNHEY and CDR2 SVGEGT. The CDR3 totals 15 residues. The CDR3 reads CASSPIPGGNQPQHF. CDR3 nucleotide sequence: TGTGCCAGCAGTCCAATCCCGGGGGGGAATCAGCCCCAGCATTTT.

CDR3 DNA: TGTGCCAGCAGCGTAGAGGAGGGGTCACCCCTCCACTTT. Residues: CASSVEEGSPLHF. The chain has TRBV9 and TRBJ1-6, with D perhaps matching TRBD1 (5 bases). Looked up from germline, CDR1 is SGDLS and CDR2 is YYNGEE. Trimming cost V 0 bases and J 10 bases, with 8 bases left between them. The CDR3 covers 13 residues. Complete variable domain (other parts from reference TRBV9 and TRBJ1-6): DSGVTQTPKHLITATGQRVTLRCSPRSGDLSVYWYQQSLDQGLQFLIQYYNGEERAKGNILERFSAQQFPDLHSELNLSSLELGDSALYFCASSVEEGSPLHFGNGTRLTVT.

The chain uses TRBV30 and TRBJ1-6, with no clear D. This CDR3 is 14 amino acids long. V lost 4 bases and J 5 bases, leaving 12 bases between the germline ends. Per the germline V gene, CDR1 is GTSNPN and CDR2 is SVGIG (reference sequence). CDR3 sequence (DNA): TGTGCCTGGAAGAGGGCTAGGAATAATTCACCCCTCCACTTT. Protein: CAWKRARNNSPLHF.

The chain is built from TRBV7-8 and TRBJ2-5; possibly TRBD1 for D (5 bases). The germline V gene encodes CDR1 SGHVS and CDR2 FQNEAQ. Trimming cost V 2 bases and J 0 bases, with 13 bases left between them. The CDR3 spans 16 residues. CDR3 in amino acids: CASSLIPTAYQETQYF. The CDR3 DNA is TGTGCCAGCAGCTTAATCCCGACAGCCTACCAAGAGACCCAGTACTTC.

CDR3 in amino acids: CASSPVVRQGINEQFF. In nucleotides, the CDR3 is TGTGCCAGCAGCCCAGTCGTGAGACAGGGGATCAATGAGCAGTTCTTC. The rearrangement joins TRBV7-9 to TRBJ2-1; 8 bases match TRBD1. The CDR3 covers 16 residues. Trimming at V came to 5 bases and at J to 6 bases, leaving 12 bases not matched to a gene. The germline V gene encodes CDR1 SEHNR and CDR2 FQNEAQ (reference sequence).

The chain has TRBV24-1 and TRBJ1-5; the D gene is possibly TRBD1 (6 bases). Deletions cut 4 bases from V and 4 bases from J, with 22 bases between. CDR3 length: 18 residues. Germline assignment: CDR1 KGHDR and CDR2 SFDVKD. CDR3: CATSDLYHETGLNQPQHF. For the CDR3, the DNA is TGTGCCACCAGTGACCTTTACCACGAGACAGGCCTTAATCAGCCCCAGCATTTT.

V and J are TRBV5-6 and TRBJ2-2, with 9 bases lining up with TRBD2. Germline-derived CDR1 and CDR2 are SGHDT and YYEEEE. The CDR3 totals 19 residues. The ends lost 0 bases at V and 2 bases at J; junction bases unmatched: 11. CDR3 loop: CASSLAGIGLAGNTGELFF. Here the CDR3 DNA reads TGTGCCAGCAGCTTGGCCGGGATCGGGCTAGCGGGAAACACCGGGGAGCTGTTTTTT.

The chain carries TRBV19 and TRBJ2-6, with D tentatively TRBD1 (5 bases). V was trimmed by 4 bases and J by 4 bases, leaving 20 bases between them. The CDR3 loop spans 18 amino acids. Looked up from germline, CDR1 is LNHDA and CDR2 is SQIVND (reference sequence). DNA of the CDR3: TGTGCCAGTAGTAATTTCCTGGGCAGGGCAGGCGGGGCCAACGTCCTGACTTTC. This encodes CASSNFLGRAGGANVLTF.

The chain carries TRBV7-2 and TRBJ2-3; the D gene is possibly TRBD2 (6 bases). Trimming removed 1 base at V and 6 bases at J, with 20 bases between. This CDR3 has 17 residues. Germline CDR1 SGHTA, CDR2 FQGNSA. DNA of the CDR3: TGTGCCAGCAGCTTAGTGGGCTCTAAGCGGGCAGGGGATACGCAGTATTTT. It yields the protein CASSLVGSKRAGDTQYF.

The chain links TRBV7-8 to TRBJ1-2; D might be TRBD1 (6 bases). Germline lookup yields CDR1 SGHVS and CDR2 FQNEAQ. CDR3 length: 17 amino acids. Trimming left V 0 bases short and J 5 bases short, with 19 bases between. This CDR3 is CASSLANTLTGGYGYTF. CDR3 nucleotides: TGTGCCAGCAGCTTAGCGAATACACTGACAGGTGGTTATGGCTACACCTTC.

This clone has more than one count but fewer than ten. The gene calls are TRBV28 and TRBJ1-1; 7 bases agree with TRBD1. The CDR3 is 17 amino acids. V lost 4 bases to trimming and J lost 2 bases; unmatched junction nucleotides: 13. CDR1 is MDHEN and CDR2 is SYDVKM in the germline V gene. The CDR3 DNA is TGTGCCAGCAGTTCAACCGGGACAGCGGGCTTAAACACTGAAGCTTTCTTT. This sequence encodes CASSSTGTAGLNTEAFF.